A single sample gave rise to the 3 T cell receptor beta chains below, sequenced in a study of neurological immune-mediated disorders. Using its own MiXCR run on the 5' RACE reads, TCRdb lists one record per CDR3 protein. The sample shows 65,000 to 80,000 distinct CDR3 sequences, 4.8% of them seen only once. The sequencing input was PBMCs. These receptors originate from a woman in her 70s with multiple sclerosis.

The table lists this clonotype with many counts. The gene calls are TRBV6-6 and TRBJ2-1; 16 bases line up with TRBD2. The CDR3 is made up of 17 amino acids. Germline V gives CDR1 MNHNY, CDR2 SVGAGI (reference sequence). Unmatched junction bases numbered 9, after V lost 6 bases and J lost 7 bases. Written as DNA, the CDR3 is TGTGCCAGCAGCGGCCCGGGACTAGCGGGAGGGCTGAATGAGCAGTTCTTC. Residues: CASSGPGLAGGLNEQFF.

The chain combines TRBV20-1 with TRBJ1-1; D perhaps matches TRBD1 (5 bases). The CDR3 is 15 residues long. Trimming stripped 3 bases from V and 1 base from J, with 15 bases between. Germline V lookup: CDR1 DFQATT, CDR2 SNEGSKA (reference sequence). The CDR3 DNA reads as TGCAGTGCTAGTTGGGGCGGCGGAGGGAACACTGAAGCTTTCTTT. Residues: CSASWGGGGNTEAFF.

This chain links TRBV10-3 with TRBJ2-7; no firm D call. Trimming stripped 10 bases from V and 5 bases from J, with 18 bases between. CDR1 and CDR2 from the germline V gene are ENHRY and SYGVKD. CDR3 length: 13 residues. The CDR3 coding sequence is TGTGCCAGGCTCGATGGGGTTCCCCACGAGCAGTACTTC. Its translation: CARLDGVPHEQYF.